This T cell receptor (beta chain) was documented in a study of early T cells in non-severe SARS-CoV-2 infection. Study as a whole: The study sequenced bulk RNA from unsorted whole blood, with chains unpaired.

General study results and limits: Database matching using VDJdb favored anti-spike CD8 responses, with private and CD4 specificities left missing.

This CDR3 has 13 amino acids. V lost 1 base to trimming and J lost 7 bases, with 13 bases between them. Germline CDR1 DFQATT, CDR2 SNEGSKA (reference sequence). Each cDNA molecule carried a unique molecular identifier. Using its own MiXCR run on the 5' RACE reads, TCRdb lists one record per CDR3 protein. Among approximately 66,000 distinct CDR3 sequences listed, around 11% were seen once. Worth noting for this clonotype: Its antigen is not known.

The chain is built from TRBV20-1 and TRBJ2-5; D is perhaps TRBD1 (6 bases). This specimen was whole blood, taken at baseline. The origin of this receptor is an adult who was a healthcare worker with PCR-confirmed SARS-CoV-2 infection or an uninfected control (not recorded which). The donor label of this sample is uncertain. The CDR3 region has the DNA TGCAGTGCTAGAGTAGGATTAGGGGGGACCCAGTACTTC. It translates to CSARVGLGGTQYF.